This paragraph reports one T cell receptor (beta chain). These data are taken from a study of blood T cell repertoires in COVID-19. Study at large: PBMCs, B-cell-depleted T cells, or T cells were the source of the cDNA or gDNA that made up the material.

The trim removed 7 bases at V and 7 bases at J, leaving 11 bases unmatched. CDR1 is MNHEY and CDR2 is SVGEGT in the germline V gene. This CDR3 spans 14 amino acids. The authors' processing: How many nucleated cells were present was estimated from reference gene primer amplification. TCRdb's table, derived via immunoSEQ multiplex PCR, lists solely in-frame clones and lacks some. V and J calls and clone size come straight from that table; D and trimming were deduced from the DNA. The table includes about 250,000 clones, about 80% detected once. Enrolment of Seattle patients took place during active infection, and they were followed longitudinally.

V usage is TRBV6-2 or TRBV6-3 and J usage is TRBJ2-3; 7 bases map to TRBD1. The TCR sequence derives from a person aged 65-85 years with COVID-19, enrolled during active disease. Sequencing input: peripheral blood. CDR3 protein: CASTPGQHPYTQYF. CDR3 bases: TGTGCCAGCACCCCGGGACAGCACCCGTATACGCAGTATTTT.